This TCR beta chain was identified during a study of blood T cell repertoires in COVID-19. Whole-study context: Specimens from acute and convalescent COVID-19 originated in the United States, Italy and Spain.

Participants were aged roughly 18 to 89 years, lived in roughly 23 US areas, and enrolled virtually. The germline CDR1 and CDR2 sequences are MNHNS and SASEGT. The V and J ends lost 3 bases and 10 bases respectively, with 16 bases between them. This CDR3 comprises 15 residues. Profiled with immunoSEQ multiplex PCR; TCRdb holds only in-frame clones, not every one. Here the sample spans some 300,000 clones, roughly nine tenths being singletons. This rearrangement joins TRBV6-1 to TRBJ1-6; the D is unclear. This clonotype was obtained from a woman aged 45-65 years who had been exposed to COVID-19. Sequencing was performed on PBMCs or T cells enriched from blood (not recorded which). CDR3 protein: CASSDRSVIKSPLHF. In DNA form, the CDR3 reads TGTGCCAGCAGTGATCGGTCTGTAATCAAATCACCCCTCCACTTT.